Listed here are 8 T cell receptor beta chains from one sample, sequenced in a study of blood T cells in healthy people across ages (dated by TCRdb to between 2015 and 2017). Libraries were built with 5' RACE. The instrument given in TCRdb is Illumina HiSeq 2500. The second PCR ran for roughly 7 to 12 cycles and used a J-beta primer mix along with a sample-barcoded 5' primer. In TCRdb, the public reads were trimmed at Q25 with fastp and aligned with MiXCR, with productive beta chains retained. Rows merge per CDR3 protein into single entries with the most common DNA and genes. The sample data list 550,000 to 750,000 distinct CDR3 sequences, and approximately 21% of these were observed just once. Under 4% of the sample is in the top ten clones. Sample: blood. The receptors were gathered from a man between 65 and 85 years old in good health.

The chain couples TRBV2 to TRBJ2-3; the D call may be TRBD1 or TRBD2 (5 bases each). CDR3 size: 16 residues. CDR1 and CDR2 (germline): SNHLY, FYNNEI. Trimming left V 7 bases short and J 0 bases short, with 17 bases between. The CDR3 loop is CASKGLAHSSTDTQYF. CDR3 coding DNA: TGTGCCAGCAAGGGGCTAGCCCATTCTAGCACAGATACGCAGTATTTT.

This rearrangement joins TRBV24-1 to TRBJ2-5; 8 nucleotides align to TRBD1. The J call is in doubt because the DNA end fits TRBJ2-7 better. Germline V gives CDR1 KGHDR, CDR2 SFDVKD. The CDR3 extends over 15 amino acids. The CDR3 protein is CATSDTRGLPYEQYF. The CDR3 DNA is TGTGCCACCAGTGACACCAGGGGGCTCCCCTACGAGCAGTACTTC.

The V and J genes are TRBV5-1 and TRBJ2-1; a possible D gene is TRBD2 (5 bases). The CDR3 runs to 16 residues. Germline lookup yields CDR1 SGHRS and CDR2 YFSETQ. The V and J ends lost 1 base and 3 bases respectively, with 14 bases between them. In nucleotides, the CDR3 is TGCGCCAGCAGCTTGTTAACGGGAACTGGCTACAATGAGCAGTTCTTC. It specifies CASSLLTGTGYNEQFF.

The CDR3 DNA is TGCGCCAGCAGCCCGGGGACAGGGTTACTCGAGCAGTACTTC. Protein: CASSPGTGLLEQYF. The chain couples TRBV5-1 to TRBJ2-1; 9 bases are shared with TRBD1. The better agreement between TRBJ2-7 and the DNA end casts doubt on the J call. The V gene's germline CDR1 is SGHRS and CDR2 YFSETQ. The length of the CDR3 is 14 residues.

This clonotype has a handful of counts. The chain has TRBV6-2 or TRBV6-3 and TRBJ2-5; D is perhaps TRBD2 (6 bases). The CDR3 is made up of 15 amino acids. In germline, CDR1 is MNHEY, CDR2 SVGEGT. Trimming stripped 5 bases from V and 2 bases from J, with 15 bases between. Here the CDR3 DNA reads TGTGCCAGCAGTCCCACCGGGGGTAGGCAAGAGACCCAGTACTTC. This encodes CASSPTGGRQETQYF.

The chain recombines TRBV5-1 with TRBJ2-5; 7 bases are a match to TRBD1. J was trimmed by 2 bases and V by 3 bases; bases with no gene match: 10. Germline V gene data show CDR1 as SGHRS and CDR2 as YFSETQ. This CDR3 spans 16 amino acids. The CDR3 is CASSSQQGTAQETQYF. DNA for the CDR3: TGCGCCAGCAGCTCACAACAGGGGACGGCGCAAGAGACCCAGTACTTC.

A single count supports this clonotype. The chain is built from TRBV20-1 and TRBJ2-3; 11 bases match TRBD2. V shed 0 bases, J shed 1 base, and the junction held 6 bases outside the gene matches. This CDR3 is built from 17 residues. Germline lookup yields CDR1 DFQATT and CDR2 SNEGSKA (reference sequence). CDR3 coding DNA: TGCAGTGCTAGAGATCTCCTAGCGGGAGGTGGCACAGATACGCAGTATTTT. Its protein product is CSARDLLAGGGTDTQYF.

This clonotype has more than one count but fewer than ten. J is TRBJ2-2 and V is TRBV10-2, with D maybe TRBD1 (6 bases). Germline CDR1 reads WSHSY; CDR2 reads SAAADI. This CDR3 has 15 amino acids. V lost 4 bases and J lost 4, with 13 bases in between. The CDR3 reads CASSGAGAATGELFF. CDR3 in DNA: TGCGCCAGCAGTGGTGCAGGGGCGGCCACCGGGGAGCTGTTTTTT.